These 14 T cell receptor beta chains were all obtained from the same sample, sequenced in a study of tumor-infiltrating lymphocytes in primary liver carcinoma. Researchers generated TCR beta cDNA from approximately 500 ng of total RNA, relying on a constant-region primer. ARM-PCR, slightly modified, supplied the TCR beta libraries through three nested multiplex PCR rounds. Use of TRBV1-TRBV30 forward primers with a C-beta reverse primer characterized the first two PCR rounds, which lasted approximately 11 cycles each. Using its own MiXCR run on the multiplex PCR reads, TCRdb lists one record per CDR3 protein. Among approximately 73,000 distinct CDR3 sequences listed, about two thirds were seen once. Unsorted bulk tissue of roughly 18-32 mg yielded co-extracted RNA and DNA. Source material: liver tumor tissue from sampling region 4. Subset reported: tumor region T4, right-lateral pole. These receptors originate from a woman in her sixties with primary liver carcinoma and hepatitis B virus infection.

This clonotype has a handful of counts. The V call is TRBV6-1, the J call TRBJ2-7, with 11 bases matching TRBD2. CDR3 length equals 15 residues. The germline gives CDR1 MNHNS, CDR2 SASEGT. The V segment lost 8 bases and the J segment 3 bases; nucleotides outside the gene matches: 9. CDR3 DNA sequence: TGTGCCAGCTGTGGAGGTAGCGGGGGGGGCTACGAGCAGTACTTC. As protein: CASCGGSGGGYEQYF.

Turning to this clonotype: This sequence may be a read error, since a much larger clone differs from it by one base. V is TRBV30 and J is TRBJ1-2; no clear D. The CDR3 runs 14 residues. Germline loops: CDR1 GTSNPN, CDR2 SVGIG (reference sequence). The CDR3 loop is CACSDVRHAKGYTF. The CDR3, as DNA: TGTGCCTGTAGTGATGTCCGCCACGCTAAAGGCTACACCTTC.

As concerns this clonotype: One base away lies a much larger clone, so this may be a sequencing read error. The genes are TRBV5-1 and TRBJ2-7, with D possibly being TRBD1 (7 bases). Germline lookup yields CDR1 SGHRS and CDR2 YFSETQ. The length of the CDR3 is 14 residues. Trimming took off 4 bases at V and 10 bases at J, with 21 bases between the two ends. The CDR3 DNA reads TGCGCCAGCAGCCAGGGGGGATCCCGCTCCCGCCAGTACTTC. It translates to CASSQGGSRSRQYF.

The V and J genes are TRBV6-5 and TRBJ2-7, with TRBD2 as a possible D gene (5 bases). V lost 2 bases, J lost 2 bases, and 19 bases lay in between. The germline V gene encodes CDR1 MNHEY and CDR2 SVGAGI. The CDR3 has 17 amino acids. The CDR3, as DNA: TGTGCCAGCAGTTACGAACGAGCCCCCGAGGGAGCCTACGAGCAGTACTTC. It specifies CASSYERAPEGAYEQYF.

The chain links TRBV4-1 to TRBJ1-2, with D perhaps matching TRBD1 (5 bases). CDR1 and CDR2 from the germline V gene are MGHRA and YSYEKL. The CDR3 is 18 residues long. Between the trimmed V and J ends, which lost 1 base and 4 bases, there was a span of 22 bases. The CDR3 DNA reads TGCGCCAGCAGCCAAGGCGGGGCCAGCCACCCCAGACCCTATGGCTACACCTTC. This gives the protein CASSQGGASHPRPYGYTF.

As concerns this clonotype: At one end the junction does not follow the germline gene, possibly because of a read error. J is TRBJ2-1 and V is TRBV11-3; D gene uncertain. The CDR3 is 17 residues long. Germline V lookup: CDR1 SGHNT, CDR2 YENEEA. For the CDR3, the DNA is TGTGCCAGCAGTTTAGATCCCAGGTGTTTTTCCTACAATGAACAGTTCTTC. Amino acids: CASSLDPRCFSYNEQFF.

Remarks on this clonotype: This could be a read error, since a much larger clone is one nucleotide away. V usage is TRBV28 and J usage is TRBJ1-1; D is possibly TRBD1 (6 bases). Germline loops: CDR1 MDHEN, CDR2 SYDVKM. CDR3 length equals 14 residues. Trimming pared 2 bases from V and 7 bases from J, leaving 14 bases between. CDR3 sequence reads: CASSLSPRTVEAFF. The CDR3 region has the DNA TGTGCCAGCAGTTTAAGTCCTCGGACAGTTGAAGCTTTCTTT. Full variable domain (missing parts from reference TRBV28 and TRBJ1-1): DVKVTQSSRYLVKRTGEKVFLECVQDMDHENMFWYRQDPGLGLRLIYFSYDVKMKEKGDIPEGYSVSREKKERFSLILESASTNQTSMYLCASSLSPRTVEAFFGQGTRLTVV.

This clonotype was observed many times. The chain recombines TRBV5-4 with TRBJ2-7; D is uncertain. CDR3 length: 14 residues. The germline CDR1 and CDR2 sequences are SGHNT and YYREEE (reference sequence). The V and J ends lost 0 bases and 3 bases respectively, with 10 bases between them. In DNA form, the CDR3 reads TGTGCCAGCAGCTTGGGGCTGGGTGGCTACGAGCAGTACTTC. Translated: CASSLGLGGYEQYF.

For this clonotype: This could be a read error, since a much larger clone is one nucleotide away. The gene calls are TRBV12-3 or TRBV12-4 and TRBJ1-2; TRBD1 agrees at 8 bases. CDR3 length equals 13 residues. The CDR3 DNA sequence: TGTACCAGCAGTTTCGGGCAGGGGGCTGGCTACACCTTC. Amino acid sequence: CTSSFGQGAGYTF.

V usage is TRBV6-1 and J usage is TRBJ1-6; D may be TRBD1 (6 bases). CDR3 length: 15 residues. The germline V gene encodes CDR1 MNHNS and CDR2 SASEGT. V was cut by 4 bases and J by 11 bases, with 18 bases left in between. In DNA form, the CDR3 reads TGTGCCAGCAGTGCGCGGGGGGGGCTGGAGACACCCCTCCACTTT. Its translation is CASSARGGLETPLHF.

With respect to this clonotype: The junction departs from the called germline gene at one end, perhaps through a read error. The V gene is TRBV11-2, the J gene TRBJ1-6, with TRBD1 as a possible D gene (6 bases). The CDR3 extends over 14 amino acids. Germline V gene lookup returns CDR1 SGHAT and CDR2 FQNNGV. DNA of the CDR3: TGTGCCAGCAGCTTCGGGGGGCATAATTCATCCCTCCACTTT. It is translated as CASSFGGHNSSLHF.

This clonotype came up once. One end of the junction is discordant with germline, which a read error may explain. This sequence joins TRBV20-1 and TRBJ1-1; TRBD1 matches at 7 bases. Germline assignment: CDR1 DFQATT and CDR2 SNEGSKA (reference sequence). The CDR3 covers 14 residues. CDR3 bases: TGCAGTGCTGAAACCAGGGGGTCGAACACTGAAGCTCTCTTT. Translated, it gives CSAETRGSNTEALF.

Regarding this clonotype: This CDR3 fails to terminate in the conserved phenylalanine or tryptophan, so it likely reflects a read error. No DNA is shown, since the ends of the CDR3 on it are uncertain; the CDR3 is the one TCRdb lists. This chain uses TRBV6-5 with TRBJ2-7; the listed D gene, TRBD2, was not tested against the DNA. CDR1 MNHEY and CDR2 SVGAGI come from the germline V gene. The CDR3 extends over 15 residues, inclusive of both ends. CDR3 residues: CASNAAAGGYYELYL.

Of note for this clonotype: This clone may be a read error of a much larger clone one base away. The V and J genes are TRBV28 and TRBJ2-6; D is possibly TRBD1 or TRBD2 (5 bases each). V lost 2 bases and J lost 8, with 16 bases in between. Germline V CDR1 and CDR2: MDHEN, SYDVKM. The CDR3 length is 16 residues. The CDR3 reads CASSLNPGFGTNVLTF. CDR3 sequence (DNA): TGTGCCAGCAGTTTAAATCCAGGGTTCGGGACCAACGTCCTGACTTTC.